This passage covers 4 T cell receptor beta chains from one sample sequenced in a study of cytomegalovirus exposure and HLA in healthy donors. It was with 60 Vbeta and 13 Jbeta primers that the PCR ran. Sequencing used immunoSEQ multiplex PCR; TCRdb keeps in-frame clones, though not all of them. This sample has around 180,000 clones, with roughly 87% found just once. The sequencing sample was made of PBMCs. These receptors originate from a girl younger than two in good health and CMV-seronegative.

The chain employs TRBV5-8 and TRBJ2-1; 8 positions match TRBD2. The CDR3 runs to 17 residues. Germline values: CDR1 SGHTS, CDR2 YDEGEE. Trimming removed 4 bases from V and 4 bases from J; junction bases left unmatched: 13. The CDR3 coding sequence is TGTGCCAGCAGCCTCCGGGTAGCGGGGACGGAGTACAATGAGCAGTTCTTC. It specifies CASSLRVAGTEYNEQFF.

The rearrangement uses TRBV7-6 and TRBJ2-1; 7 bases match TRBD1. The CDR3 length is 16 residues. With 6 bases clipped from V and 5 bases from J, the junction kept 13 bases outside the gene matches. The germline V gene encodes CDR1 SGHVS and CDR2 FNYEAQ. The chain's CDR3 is CASRPEGGLDDNEQFF. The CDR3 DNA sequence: TGTGCCAGCAGACCTGAAGGGGGCCTGGACGACAATGAGCAGTTCTTC.

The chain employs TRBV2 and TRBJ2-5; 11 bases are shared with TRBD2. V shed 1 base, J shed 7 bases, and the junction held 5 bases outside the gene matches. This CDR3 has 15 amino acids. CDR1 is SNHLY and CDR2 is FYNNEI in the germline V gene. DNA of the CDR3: TGTGCCAGCAGTGAAGGGGTTAGCGGGGGGGGGACCCAGTACTTC. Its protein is CASSEGVSGGGTQYF.

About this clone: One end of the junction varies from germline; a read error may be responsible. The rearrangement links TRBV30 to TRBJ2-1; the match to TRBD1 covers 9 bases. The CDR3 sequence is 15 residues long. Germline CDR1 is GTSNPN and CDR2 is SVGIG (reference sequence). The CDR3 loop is CAWISIRDRDNEQFF. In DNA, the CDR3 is TGTGCCTGGATCAGCATCCGGGACAGGGATAATGAACAGTTCTTC. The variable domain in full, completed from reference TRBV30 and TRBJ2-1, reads SQTIHQWPATLVQPVGSPLSLECTVEGTSNPNLYWYRQAAGRGLQLLFYSVGIGQISSEVPQNLSASRPQDRQFILSSKKLLLSDSGFYLCAWISIRDRDNEQFFGPGTRLTVL.